The 31 T cell receptor beta chains below come from one sample, sequenced in a study of CD8 T cells in Susac syndrome. Random hexamers were used to reverse transcribe the RNA input (roughly 0.5 to 1 ug). TCRdb processed the immunoSEQ multiplex PCR reads anew with MiXCR; each CDR3 protein has one entry. Altogether some 80,000 distinct CDR3 sequences are present, 94% being singletons, with the ten largest covering less than 0.3%. Sample: CD8+ T cells from PBMCs. These receptors all come from a human donor in good health.

The rearrangement uses TRBV6-5 and TRBJ2-7; D might be TRBD1 (6 bases). Trimming removed 0 bases at V and 3 bases at J, with 12 bases between. From germline, CDR1 is MNHEY and CDR2 SVGAGI. This CDR3 is 15 amino acids long. The CDR3 loop reads CASSYSRQAYYEQYF. The CDR3 DNA follows: TGTGCCAGCAGTTACTCCCGACAGGCGTACTACGAGCAGTACTTC.

The rearrangement uses TRBV7-9 and TRBJ2-1, with D perhaps being TRBD1 or TRBD2 (5 bases each). V lost 4 bases and J 7 bases, leaving 17 bases between the germline ends. Germline loops: CDR1 SEHNR, CDR2 FQNEAQ (reference sequence). The CDR3 is 15 amino acids. CDR3: CASSSWSGRTNEQFF. As DNA, the CDR3 is TGTGCCAGCAGCTCTTGGTCGGGGCGAACAAATGAGCAGTTCTTC.

The chain recombines TRBV15 with TRBJ2-7; maybe TRBD1 (5 bases). This CDR3 is built from 13 residues. Trimming left V 4 bases short and J 2 bases short, with 9 bases between. Germline V lookup: CDR1 LNHNV, CDR2 YYDKDF (reference sequence). CDR3 protein: CATSTAGPYEQYF. The DNA for the CDR3 is TGTGCCACCAGCACAGCAGGGCCCTACGAGCAGTACTTC.

The chain employs TRBV7-2 and TRBJ2-3, with 9 bases matching TRBD2. Germline values: CDR1 SGHTA, CDR2 FQGNSA. This CDR3 contains 17 residues. Germline trimming cut 1 base from V and 3 bases from J; bases unmatched to any gene: 8. CDR3: CASSLVLAGGITDTQYF. As DNA, the CDR3 is TGTGCCAGCAGCTTAGTTCTGGCGGGGGGGATTACAGATACGCAGTATTTT.

The chain couples TRBV7-9 to TRBJ1-2; D is possibly TRBD1 (5 bases). Germline lookup yields CDR1 SEHNR and CDR2 FQNEAQ (reference sequence). The CDR3 is 13 amino acids. V dropped 4 bases and J dropped 4 bases, with 10 bases sitting between them. The CDR3 sequence is CASSSTGFYGYTF. CDR3 coding DNA: TGTGCCAGCAGCTCCACAGGCTTCTATGGCTACACCTTC.

The chain recombines TRBV7-2 with TRBJ1-6, with 8 bases that match TRBD1. There are 17 residues in the CDR3. V shed 5 bases, J shed 6 bases, and the junction held 12 bases outside the gene matches. Germline assignment: CDR1 SGHTA and CDR2 FQGNSA. DNA for the CDR3: TGTGCCAGCAGCGCCCAGTACCAGGGGGCAGGTAATTCACCCCTCCACTTT. Its protein is CASSAQYQGAGNSPLHF.

The genes are TRBV9 and TRBJ2-7; D call uncertain. Germline CDR1 and CDR2: SGDLS and YYNGEE. V was trimmed by 0 bases and J by 6 bases, leaving 16 bases between them. There are 15 residues in the CDR3. In DNA, the CDR3 is TGTGCCAGCAGCGTAGCTTCGGGTTCTTCTGGCGAGCAGTACTTC. The encoded protein is CASSVASGSSGEQYF.

This chain links TRBV27 with TRBJ1-5; tentative D call: TRBD1 (6 bases). Trimming stripped 5 bases from V and 7 bases from J, with 18 bases between. Germline lookup yields CDR1 MNHEY and CDR2 SMNVEV (reference sequence). This CDR3 has 15 residues. This CDR3 is CASSPGDTVGQPQHF. CDR3 nucleotide sequence: TGTGCCAGCAGTCCAGGGGACACCGTGGGCCAGCCCCAGCATTTT.

The V gene is TRBV9, the J gene TRBJ1-5; the D gene is possibly TRBD1 (6 bases). V lost 0 bases and J lost 8, with 12 bases in between. The CDR3 totals 14 residues. Germline CDR1 and CDR2: SGDLS and YYNGEE. In DNA, the CDR3 is TGTGCCAGCAGCGTAGCGGGGGCCATGGAGCCCCAGCATTTT. As protein: CASSVAGAMEPQHF.

The V and J genes are TRBV6-2 or TRBV6-3 and TRBJ2-1; 11 positions agree with TRBD2. V lost 8 bases to trimming and J lost 4 bases; unmatched junction nucleotides: 7. CDR3 length: 15 residues. Looked up from germline, CDR1 is MNHEY and CDR2 is SVGEGT. CDR3 nucleotide sequence: TGTGCCAGCGCTCTTAGCGGGGGGGCGTACAATGAGCAGTTCTTC. Translation: CASALSGGAYNEQFF.

This chain joins TRBV6-5 and TRBJ2-7, with D hard to call. This CDR3 is built from 15 residues. V shed 0 bases and J shed 3 bases, with 12 bases lying between them. Germline V gene lookup returns CDR1 MNHEY and CDR2 SVGAGI. The CDR3 DNA reads as TGTGCCAGCAGTTACTCGGATGGGCACTACTACGAGCAGTACTTC. Protein product: CASSYSDGHYYEQYF.

This clonotype is a singleton in its sample. The rearrangement joins TRBV14 to TRBJ2-3; D gene uncertain. The CDR3 has 16 residues. Looked up from germline, CDR1 is SGHDN and CDR2 is FVKESK. Deletions cut 4 bases from V and 0 bases from J, with 14 bases between. The DNA of the CDR3 is TGTGCCAGCAGCCGGTTCCTTAGAGCTAGCACAGATACGCAGTATTTT. Translating it yields CASSRFLRASTDTQYF.

The chain employs TRBV20-1 and TRBJ2-3; 8 bases fit TRBD1. The length of the CDR3 is 15 residues. CDR1 is DFQATT and CDR2 is SNEGSKA in the germline V gene (reference sequence). The trim removed 3 bases at V and 2 bases at J, leaving 7 bases unmatched. For the CDR3, the DNA is TGCAGTGCTAGGCCAGACAGGGGATTCACAGATACGCAGTATTTT. Its translation is CSARPDRGFTDTQYF.

The CDR3: CASRSQGVSVEAFF. The CDR3 DNA sequence: TGTGCCAGCAGGAGTCAGGGGGTTTCTGTTGAAGCTTTCTTT. The J gene is TRBJ1-1, the V gene TRBV7-9; TRBD1 matches 7 bases. V was pared by 6 bases and J by 7 bases, with 11 bases of the junction left unmatched. Per the germline V gene, CDR1 is SEHNR and CDR2 is FQNEAQ (reference sequence). There are 14 residues in the CDR3.

This sequence joins TRBV11-3 and TRBJ2-3; 8 positions agree with TRBD1. CDR3 size: 15 residues. Per germline, CDR1 SGHNT and CDR2 YENEEA. V dropped 5 bases and J dropped 0; count of bases not matched to a gene: 4. CDR3 loop: CASSARDRSTDTQYF. DNA for the CDR3: TGTGCCAGCAGCGCCCGGGACAGGAGCACAGATACGCAGTATTTT.

The CDR3: CAISEEAGDGDTQYF. The CDR3 DNA follows: TGTGCCATCAGTGAGGAGGCGGGAGATGGGGATACGCAGTATTTT. The V call is TRBV10-3, the J call TRBJ2-3; 7 nucleotides align to TRBD2. Germline V gene sequence: CDR1 ENHRY, CDR2 SYGVKD. The CDR3 runs 15 residues. V was pared by 2 bases and J by 6 bases, with 8 bases of the junction left unmatched.

This clonotype has just a few counts. The rearrangement links TRBV6-5 to TRBJ2-5; D is possibly TRBD1 (5 bases). The J call may be incorrect, as the DNA end agrees better with TRBJ2-1. The germline gives CDR1 MNHEY, CDR2 SVGAGI. This CDR3 is built from 11 residues. The CDR3 reads CASRKGIAQFF. The CDR3 DNA follows: TGTGCCAGCAGGAAGGGGATAGCCCAGTTCTTC.

The rearrangement links TRBV27 to TRBJ2-5; D is undetermined. The CDR3 is 13 residues long. Germline values: CDR1 MNHEY, CDR2 SMNVEV (reference sequence). The V and J ends lost 2 bases and 9 bases respectively, with 13 bases between them. The CDR3 protein is CASSLNGLMPQYF. CDR3 nucleotide sequence: TGTGCCAGCAGTTTAAATGGGTTAATGCCCCAGTACTTC.

This chain connects TRBV28 to TRBJ1-1; weak D call: TRBD1 (5 bases). Per germline, CDR1 MDHEN and CDR2 SYDVKM. The CDR3 runs 18 residues. Trimming took 3 bases from V and 1 from J, leaving 21 bases between them. This chain's CDR3 is CASSFLGLTAAANTEAFF. The CDR3 region has the DNA TGTGCCAGCAGTTTTCTGGGGCTCACTGCGGCTGCGAACACTGAAGCTTTCTTT. The complete variable domain, with remaining parts taken from reference TRBV28 and TRBJ1-1, reads DVKVTQSSRYLVKRTGEKVFLECVQDMDHENMFWYRQDPGLGLRLIYFSYDVKMKEKGDIPEGYSVSREKKERFSLILESASTNQTSMYLCASSFLGLTAAANTEAFFGQGTRLTVV.

This chain links TRBV6-5 with TRBJ1-1; D is unclear. The V gene's germline CDR1 is MNHEY and CDR2 SVGAGI. This CDR3 region has 13 residues. Trimming removed 6 bases at V and 2 bases at J, with 10 bases between. In DNA, the CDR3 is TGTGCCAGCAGGACTACATCTAACACTGAAGCTTTCTTT. It specifies CASRTTSNTEAFF.

The V gene is TRBV4-1, the J gene TRBJ2-7, with D possibly TRBD2 on 6 matching bases. Germline V gene data show CDR1 as MGHRA and CDR2 as YSYEKL. Between the trimmed V and J ends, which lost 0 bases and 0 bases, there was a span of 15 bases. The CDR3 spans 17 residues. The CDR3 loop is CASSQESGQEGSYEQYF. The CDR3 DNA is TGCGCCAGCAGCCAAGAGTCAGGTCAGGAGGGCTCCTACGAGCAGTACTTC.

The chain employs TRBV20-1 and TRBJ2-6; 7 positions match TRBD1. The length of the CDR3 is 15 residues. The ends lost 5 bases at V and 3 bases at J; junction bases unmatched: 7. Germline V gene sequence: CDR1 DFQATT, CDR2 SNEGSKA (reference sequence). The CDR3 sequence is CSAYQQGHGANVLTF. Here the CDR3 DNA reads TGCAGTGCTTACCAACAGGGGCATGGGGCCAACGTCCTGACTTTC.

This chain joins TRBV3-1 and TRBJ1-5; weak D call: TRBD1 (5 bases). Germline CDR1 and CDR2: LGHDT and YNNKEL (reference sequence). There are 15 residues in the CDR3. Trimming stripped 1 base from V and 0 bases from J, with 7 bases between. The CDR3 bases are TGTGCCAGCAGCCAAGGACAGATTAGCAATCAGCCCCAGCATTTT. It is translated as CASSQGQISNQPQHF.

V is TRBV7-9 and J is TRBJ2-1; D is ambiguous. Germline CDR1 reads SEHNR; CDR2 reads FQNEAQ (reference sequence). The CDR3 extends over 14 amino acids. Trimming removed 2 bases from V and 7 bases from J, with 12 bases in between. The CDR3 protein is CASSLLIQENEQFF. In DNA form, the CDR3 reads TGTGCCAGCAGCTTATTGATTCAGGAGAATGAGCAGTTCTTC. Full variable domain (rest looked up from reference TRBV7-9 and TRBJ2-1): DTGVSQNPRHKITKRGQNVTFRCDPISEHNRLYWYRQTLGQGPEFLTYFQNEAQLEKSRLLSDRFSAERPKGSFSTLEIQRTEQGDSAMYLCASSLLIQENEQFFGPGTRLTVL.

The chain couples TRBV30 to TRBJ2-3; D may be TRBD2 (5 bases). The germline V gene encodes CDR1 GTSNPN and CDR2 SVGIG (reference sequence). The CDR3 contains 14 residues. The ends were cut back, 1 base at V and 0 bases at J, with 8 bases in the middle. The CDR3 region has the DNA TGTGCCTGGAGTGAAGCGGCTAGCACAGATACGCAGTATTTT. It is translated as CAWSEAASTDTQYF.

The chain is built from TRBV9 and TRBJ2-7; possible D gene TRBD2, 5 bases. Germline V CDR1 and CDR2: SGDLS, YYNGEE. The CDR3 runs to 16 residues. Trimming left V 4 bases short and J 0 bases short, with 17 bases between. The CDR3 loop is CASSPSGGLTSYEQYF. In DNA, the CDR3 is TGTGCCAGCAGCCCCAGCGGCGGCCTTACCTCCTACGAGCAGTACTTC.

V gene TRBV24-1 combines with J gene TRBJ2-3, with D possibly matching TRBD2 (5 bases). Trimming shortened V by 9 bases and J by 3 bases, and 9 bases separated the two germline ends. This CDR3 region has 12 residues. From germline, CDR1 is KGHDR and CDR2 SFDVKD. The DNA for the CDR3 is TGTGCCACCGGCCGGGGTACAGATACGCAGTATTTT. Translated, it gives CATGRGTDTQYF.

The chain links TRBV19 to TRBJ1-2, with D unresolved. CDR3 length equals 13 residues. Germline V gene lookup returns CDR1 LNHDA and CDR2 SQIVND (reference sequence). The V end was cut by 7 bases, the J end by 3 bases, with 12 bases between. The CDR3 protein is CASKGVSDYGYTF. As DNA, the CDR3 is TGTGCCAGTAAAGGAGTGTCCGACTATGGCTACACCTTC.

J is TRBJ2-2 and V is TRBV20-1, with TRBD2 as a possible D gene (6 bases). The germline V and J ends were trimmed by 6 bases and 6 bases, with 26 bases remaining between them. This CDR3 is built from 17 residues. Germline CDR1 is DFQATT and CDR2 is SNEGSKA (reference sequence). DNA for the CDR3: TGCAGTGCAAAGTTCCGGGACTCAAGAAAAGTATCCGGGGAGCTGTTTTTT. This sequence encodes CSAKFRDSRKVSGELFF.

CDR3 sequence reads: CSAVQGGTEAFF. The DNA of the CDR3 is TGCAGTGCCGTACAGGGCGGCACTGAAGCTTTCTTT. The V gene is TRBV20-1, the J gene TRBJ1-1; a possible D gene is TRBD1 (6 bases). The V and J ends lost 6 bases and 4 bases respectively, with 12 bases between them. The CDR3 loop spans 12 amino acids. Germline-derived CDR1 and CDR2 are DFQATT and SNEGSKA (reference sequence).

J is TRBJ1-6 and V is TRBV6-4; D is unresolved. The CDR3 is 15 amino acids. Germline-derived CDR1 and CDR2 are MRHNA and SNTAGT. V lost 0 bases to trimming and J lost 7 bases, with 10 bases between them. CDR3 sequence reads: CASSDSRSRNSPLHF. CDR3 nucleotide sequence: TGTGCCAGCAGTGACTCGAGGAGCAGGAATTCACCCCTCCACTTT.